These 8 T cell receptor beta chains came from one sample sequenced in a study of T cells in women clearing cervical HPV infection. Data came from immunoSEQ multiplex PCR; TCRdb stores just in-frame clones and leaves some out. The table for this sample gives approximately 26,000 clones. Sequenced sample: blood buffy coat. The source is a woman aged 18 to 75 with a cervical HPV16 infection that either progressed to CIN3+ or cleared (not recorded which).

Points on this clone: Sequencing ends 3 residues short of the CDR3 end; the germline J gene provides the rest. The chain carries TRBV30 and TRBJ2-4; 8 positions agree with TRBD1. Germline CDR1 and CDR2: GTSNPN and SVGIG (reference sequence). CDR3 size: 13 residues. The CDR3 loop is CAWNRDRPYGQYF. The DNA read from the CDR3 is TGTGCCTGGAACCGGGACAGGCCCTATGGT.

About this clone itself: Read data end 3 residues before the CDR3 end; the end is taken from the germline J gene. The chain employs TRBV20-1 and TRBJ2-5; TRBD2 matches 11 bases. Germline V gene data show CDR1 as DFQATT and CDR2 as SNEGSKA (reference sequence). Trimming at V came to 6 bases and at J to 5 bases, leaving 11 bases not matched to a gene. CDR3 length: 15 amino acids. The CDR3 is CSADIAGGPGETQYF. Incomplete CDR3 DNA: TGCAGTGCAGATATAGCGGGGGGGCCCGGGGAGACC.

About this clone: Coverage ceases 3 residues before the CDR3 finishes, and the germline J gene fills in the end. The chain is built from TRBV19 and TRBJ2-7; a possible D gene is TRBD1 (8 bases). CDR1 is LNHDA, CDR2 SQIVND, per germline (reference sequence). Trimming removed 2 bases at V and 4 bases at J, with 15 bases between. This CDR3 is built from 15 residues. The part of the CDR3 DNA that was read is TGTGCCAGTAGTATAACCGACAGGGGAGGGTACGAG. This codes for CASSITDRGGYE. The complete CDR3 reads CASSITDRGGYEQYF. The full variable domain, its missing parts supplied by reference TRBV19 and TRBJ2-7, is DGGITQSPKYLFRKEGQNVTLSCEQNLNHDAMYWYRQDPGQGLRLIYYSQIVNDFQKGDIAEGYSVSREKKESFPLTVTSAQKNPTAFYLCASSITDRGGYEQYFGPGTRLTVT.

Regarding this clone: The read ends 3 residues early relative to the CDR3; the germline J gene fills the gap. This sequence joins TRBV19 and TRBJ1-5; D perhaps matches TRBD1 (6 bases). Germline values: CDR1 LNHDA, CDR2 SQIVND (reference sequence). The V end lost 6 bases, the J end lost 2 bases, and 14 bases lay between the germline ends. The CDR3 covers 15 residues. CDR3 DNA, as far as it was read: TGTGCCAGTAGATTACAGGGTGGTGGCAATCAGCCC. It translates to CASRLQGGGNQP. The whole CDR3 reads CASRLQGGGNQPQHF.

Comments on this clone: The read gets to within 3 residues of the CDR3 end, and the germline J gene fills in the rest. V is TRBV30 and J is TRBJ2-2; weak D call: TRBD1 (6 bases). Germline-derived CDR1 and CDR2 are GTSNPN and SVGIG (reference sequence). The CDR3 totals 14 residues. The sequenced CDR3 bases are TGTGCCTGGGGGGGCAGCTCCTATAATTCACCG. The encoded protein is CAWGGSSYNSP. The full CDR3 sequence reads CAWGGSSYNSPLFF.

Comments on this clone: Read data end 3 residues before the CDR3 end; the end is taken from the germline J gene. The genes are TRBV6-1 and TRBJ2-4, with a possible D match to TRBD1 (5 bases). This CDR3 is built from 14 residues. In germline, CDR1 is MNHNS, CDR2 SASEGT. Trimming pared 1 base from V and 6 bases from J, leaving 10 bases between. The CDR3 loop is CASSEVVGVNIQYF. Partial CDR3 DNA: TGTGCCAGCAGTGAAGTTGTAGGGGTAAACATT.

The CDR3 protein is CASSPSGEGSYEQYF. The sequenced part of the CDR3 DNA is TGTGCCAGCTCACCCTCAGGGGAGGGCTCCTACGAG. The chain is built from TRBV18 and TRBJ2-7, with a tentative D call TRBD2 (7 bases). Read data end 3 residues before the CDR3 end; the end is taken from the germline J gene. The germline V and J ends were trimmed by 3 bases and 0 bases, with 12 bases remaining between them. CDR1 is KGHSH and CDR2 is LQKENI in the germline V gene. The CDR3 contains 15 residues. Full variable domain (rest looked up from reference TRBV18 and TRBJ2-7): NAGVMQNPRHLVRRRGQEARLRCSPMKGHSHVYWYRQLPEEGLKFMVYLQKENIIDESGMPKERFSAEFPKEGPSILRIQQVVRGDSAAYFCASSPSGEGSYEQYFGPGTRLTVT.

CDR3 DNA (partial): TGTGCCAGCAGCCTCGGGGGGGCCACTAATGAAAAA. Residues: CASSLGGATNEK. The entire CDR3 is CASSLGGATNEKLFF. The chain has TRBV28 and TRBJ1-4, with D possibly matching TRBD1 (6 bases). The CDR3 end falls 3 residues outside the read, so it is completed with the germline J gene. CDR1 and CDR2 (germline): MDHEN, SYDVKM. The V and J ends lost 6 bases and 2 bases respectively, with 13 bases between them. This CDR3 region has 15 residues.